These T cell receptor beta chains were read from a single sample in a study of blood T cells in healthy people across ages. MiXCR, applied by TCRdb to the 5' RACE reads, yields one record per CDR3 protein. The table lists around 1.7 million distinct CDR3 sequences, about 28% of them singletons. The specimen sequenced was blood. These receptors were collected from a woman under 40 in good health. Each CDR3 is given with its conserved first and last residue. The D gene is left open where the match is weak. Expanded clones are given a class, and other clones once, few, many or no size at all.

cdr3_length j_call clone_size d_call v_call cdr3_nt cdr3_aa
15 TRBJ2-5 NA TRBD2 TRBV7-2 TGTGCCAGCAGCTTAAGCGCTAGCGGGAGGGGTAGCCAGTACTTC CASSLSASGRGSQYF
16 TRBJ2-5 NA TRBD2 TRBV5-5 TGTGCCAGCAGCGAGGGACTAGCGGGGGGGTGGGAGACCCAGTACTTC CASSEGLAGGWETQYF
12 TRBJ1-2 few TRBD1 TRBV5-5 TGTGCCAGCAGCCTAAGACAGGGGAAGTACACCTTC CASSLRQGKYTF
15 TRBJ1-4 few NA TRBV25-1 TGTGCCAGCAGTGAATTCAGTGGGGGTAATGAAAAACTGTTTTTT CASSEFSGGNEKLFF
13 TRBJ2-3 NA NA TRBV7-9 TGTGCCAGCAGCTTAAATGGCCTAGATACGCAGTATTTT CASSLNGLDTQYF
13 TRBJ2-7 few NA TRBV7-2 TGTGCCGGCAGCTTGGCGTCGGGGTATGAGCAGTACTTC CAGSLASGYEQYF
15 TRBJ2-1 NA TRBD2 TRBV18 TGTGCCAGCTCACCAGGGACTAGCGATTACAATGAGCGGTTCTTC CASSPGTSDYNERFF
12 TRBJ2-7 many NA TRBV7-9 TGTGCCAGCAGCTTTCAGGGGAACGAGCAGTACTTC CASSFQGNEQYF
17 TRBJ1-5 few NA TRBV27 TGTGCCAGCAGTCCGGGGCGGGGCAGGAGGAGCAATCAGCCCCAGCATTTT CASSPGRGRRSNQPQHF
12 TRBJ2-3 NA NA TRBV12-3/TRBV12-4 TGTGCCAGCAGGGGGTGGGCAGATACGCAGTATTTT CASRGWADTQYF
13 TRBJ1-5 NA TRBD1 TRBV6-1 TGTGCCAGCAGTGATTCCGGGACAGGGCCCCAGCATTTT CASSDSGTGPQHF
12 TRBJ2-3 few NA TRBV20-1 TGCAGTGCTAGCTACAGCACAGATACGCAGTATTTT CSASYSTDTQYF
13 TRBJ1-2 few TRBD1 TRBV10-3 TGTGCCATCAGTGAAGAACAGGGGGCCGGCTACACCTTC CAISEEQGAGYTF
15 TRBJ2-7 many TRBD1 TRBV29-1 TGCAGCGTTGAGGTGGGACAGAACTACTCTTACGAGCAGTACTTC CSVEVGQNYSYEQYF
15 TRBJ1-5 NA TRBD1 TRBV29-1 TGCAGCCCCGTGATAGACAGGGGCCGGGAACGGCCCCAGCATTTT CSPVIDRGRERPQHF
14 TRBJ2-1 few TRBD2 TRBV2 TGTGCCAGCAGAGACCTAGCGGGGTCAAGGGAGCAGTTCTTC CASRDLAGSREQFF
15 TRBJ2-1 NA NA TRBV27 TGTGCCAGCAGTTTATTTGCGGCCCTCTACAATGAGCAGTTCTTC CASSLFAALYNEQFF
16 TRBJ2-1 NA TRBD2 TRBV4-3 TGCGCCAGCAGCCAACTTGGACTAGCGGGCGACAATGAGCAGTTCTTC CASSQLGLAGDNEQFF
14 TRBJ2-5 many TRBD1 TRBV10-3 TGTGCCATCAGAAGACAGGGAGACCAAGAGACCCAGTACTTC CAIRRQGDQETQYF
17 TRBJ1-4 few NA TRBV29-1 TGCAGCGTTGTGGGATTTTTGGGAGTCGGCGGAGATGAAAAACTGTTTTTT CSVVGFLGVGGDEKLFF
14 TRBJ1-2 NA TRBD1 TRBV10-3 TGTGCCATCAGCGACAGGGAGAAGGATTATGGCTACACCTTC CAISDREKDYGYTF
13 TRBJ2-7 NA TRBD2 TRBV5-1 TGCGCCAGCAGTGGGACTAATTCCTGCGAGCAGTACTTC CASSGTNSCEQYF
16 TRBJ2-2 NA TRBD2 TRBV9 TGTGCCAGCAGCCCAAATGGGTGGGGAGGGACCGGGGAGCGGTTTTTT CASSPNGWGGTGERFF
13 TRBJ1-2 NA TRBD1 TRBV7-9 TGTGCCAGCAGCCTATCAGGGGGAGCTGGCTACACCTTC CASSLSGGAGYTF
16 TRBJ1-1 NA NA TRBV11-2 TGTGCCAGCAGCGACTGGGTCTACGGACGGGACACTGAAGCTTTCTTT CASSDWVYGRDTEAFF
14 TRBJ2-3 NA TRBD2 TRBV10-3 TGTGCCATCAGCGAGGCTAGCGGGACAGATACGCAGTATTTT CAISEASGTDTQYF
14 TRBJ1-1 NA NA TRBV19 TGTGCCAGTAGGCTCGGGCAGCTGAACACTGAAGCTTTCTTT CASRLGQLNTEAFF
13 TRBJ1-2 many TRBD1 TRBV29-1 TGCAGCGTTGAAAAACAGGGGCTAGGTGGCTACACCTTC CSVEKQGLGGYTF
14 TRBJ2-7 few NA TRBV20-1 TGCAGTGCTAGCGGGCAGGAAGCAGTCTACGAGCAGTACTTC CSASGQEAVYEQYF
13 TRBJ2-5 few NA TRBV19 TGTGCCAGTAGCAGTCCCCGCCAGGAGACCCAGTACTTC CASSSPRQETQYF
16 TRBJ2-1 many TRBD2 TRBV7-7 TGTGCCAGCAGCCCCACCGCGGGAGTATCTTACAATGAGCAGTTCTTC CASSPTAGVSYNEQFF
15 TRBJ2-7 NA NA TRBV9 TGTGCCAGCAGCGTAGCCCCGGGGACTTCCTACGAGCAGTACTTC CASSVAPGTSYEQYF
16 TRBJ2-3 few TRBD1 TRBV7-2 TGTGCCAGCAGCTCAGGACAGGGAGGTTTTCCAGATACGCAGTATTTT CASSSGQGGFPDTQYF
14 TRBJ2-1 NA NA TRBV7-3 TGTGCCAGCAGCTTGGCCAGGACCGGCAATGAGCAGTTCTTC CASSLARTGNEQFF
13 TRBJ2-3 many NA TRBV4-2 TGTGCCAGCAGTCGGGACAAGACAGATACGCAGTATTTT CASSRDKTDTQYF
15 TRBJ2-1 NA NA TRBV12-3/TRBV12-4 TGTGCCAGCAGTTCTCAGCCATGGGGATACAATGAGCAGTTCTTC CASSSQPWGYNEQFF
13 TRBJ1-5 NA NA TRBV15 TGTGCCACCAGTGTACAGGGTAATCAGCCCCAGCATTTT CATSVQGNQPQHF
14 TRBJ2-5 many NA TRBV10-3 TGTGCCATCAGTGGGCGGGGAATGGAAGAGACCCAGTACTTC CAISGRGMEETQYF
15 TRBJ2-7 many TRBD2 TRBV7-6 TGTGCCAGCAGCCCCGGGACTAGCGGGGGGAACGAGCAGTACTTC CASSPGTSGGNEQYF
14 TRBJ2-7 NA TRBD2 TRBV12-3/TRBV12-4 TGTGCCAGCAGTTTTCGCGGGAGCGTGAACGAGCAGTACTTC CASSFRGSVNEQYF
12 TRBJ2-7 few NA TRBV5-1 TGCGCCAGCAGCGTACCAGGGGACGAGCAGTACTTC CASSVPGDEQYF
13 TRBJ2-3 few NA TRBV21-1 TGTGCCAGCGGGGGAGGAGCGTGGGATACGCAGTATTTT CASGGGAWDTQYF
13 TRBJ1-5 few NA TRBV12-3/TRBV12-4 TGTGCCAGCAGCGGGACTCCCAATCAGCCCCAGCATTTT CASSGTPNQPQHF
16 TRBJ2-7 NA NA TRBV21-1 TGTGCCAGCAGCAAAGAGGGGGACAAGAGCTCCTACGAGCAGTACTTC CASSKEGDKSSYEQYF
13 TRBJ1-6 NA NA TRBV12-3/TRBV12-4 TGTGCCAGCAGTCGGGCAGGGAAATCACCCCTCCACTTT CASSRAGKSPLHF
16 TRBJ2-3 NA TRBD1 TRBV11-3 TGTGCCAGCAGCCCTTCGACAGGGGGATCCACAGATACGCAGTATTTT CASSPSTGGSTDTQYF
14 TRBJ1-1 few NA TRBV29-1 TGCAGCGGGGCCCGGGACATTGGAAACACTGAAGCTTTCTTT CSGARDIGNTEAFF